This T cell receptor beta chain was recovered during a study of beta chain features in type 1 diabetes. CDR3 length: 15 amino acids. CDR1 MDHEN and CDR2 SYDVKM come from the germline V gene. Germline trimming cut 6 bases from V and 1 base from J; bases unmatched to any gene: 8. Expressed TCRB transcripts were sequenced because the entire RNA isolate underwent reverse transcription. Sequencing used immunoSEQ multiplex PCR; TCRdb keeps in-frame clones, though not all of them. The sample consists of a few hundred thousand clones, 9.5% to 12% of them appearing once. This rearrangement joins TRBV28 to TRBJ2-7; 8 nucleotides agree with TRBD2. The receptor was isolated from a woman in her twenties or thirties in good health. Sequencing was carried out using naive CD4+ T cells from blood. CDR3 loop: CASRSTSGESYEQYF. The CDR3 bases are TGTGCCAGCAGAAGTACTAGCGGCGAGTCCTACGAGCAGTACTTC.